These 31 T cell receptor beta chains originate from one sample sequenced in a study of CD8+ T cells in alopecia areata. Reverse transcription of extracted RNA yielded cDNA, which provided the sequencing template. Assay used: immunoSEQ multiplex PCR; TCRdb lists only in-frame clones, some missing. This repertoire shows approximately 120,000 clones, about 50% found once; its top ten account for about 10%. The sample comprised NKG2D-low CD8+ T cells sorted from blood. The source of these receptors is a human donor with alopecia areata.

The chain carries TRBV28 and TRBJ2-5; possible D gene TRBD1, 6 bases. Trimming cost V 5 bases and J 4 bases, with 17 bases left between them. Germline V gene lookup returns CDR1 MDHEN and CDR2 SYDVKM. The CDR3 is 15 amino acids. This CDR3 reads CASSPSSGAGETQYF. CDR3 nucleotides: TGTGCCAGCAGTCCCTCATCAGGGGCAGGAGAGACCCAGTACTTC.

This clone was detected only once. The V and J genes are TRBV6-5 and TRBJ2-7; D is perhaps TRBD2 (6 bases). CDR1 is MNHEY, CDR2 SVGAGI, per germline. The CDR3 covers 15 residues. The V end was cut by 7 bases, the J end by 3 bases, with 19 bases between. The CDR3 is CASTPGGGNNYEQYF. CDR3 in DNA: TGTGCCAGCACCCCAGGAGGAGGGAACAACTACGAGCAGTACTTC.

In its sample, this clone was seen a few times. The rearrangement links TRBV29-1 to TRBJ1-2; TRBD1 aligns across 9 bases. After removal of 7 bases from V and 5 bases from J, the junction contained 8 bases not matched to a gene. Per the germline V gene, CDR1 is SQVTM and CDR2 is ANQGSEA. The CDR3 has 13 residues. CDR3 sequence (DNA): TGCAGCGCCGGACAGGGGCAGGGGTATGGCTACACCTTC. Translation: CSAGQGQGYGYTF.

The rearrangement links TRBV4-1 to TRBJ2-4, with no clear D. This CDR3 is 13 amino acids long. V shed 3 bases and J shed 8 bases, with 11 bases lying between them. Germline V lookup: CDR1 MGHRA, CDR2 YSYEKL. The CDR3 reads CASSHMDEDIQYF. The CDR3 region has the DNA TGCGCCAGCAGCCATATGGACGAGGACATTCAGTACTTC.

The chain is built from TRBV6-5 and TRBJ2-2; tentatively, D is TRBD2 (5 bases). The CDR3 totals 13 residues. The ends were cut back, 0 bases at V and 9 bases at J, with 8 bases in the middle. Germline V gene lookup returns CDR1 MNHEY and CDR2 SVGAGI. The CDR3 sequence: CASSYSADRELFF. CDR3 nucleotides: TGTGCCAGCAGTTACTCAGCGGACCGGGAGCTGTTTTTT.

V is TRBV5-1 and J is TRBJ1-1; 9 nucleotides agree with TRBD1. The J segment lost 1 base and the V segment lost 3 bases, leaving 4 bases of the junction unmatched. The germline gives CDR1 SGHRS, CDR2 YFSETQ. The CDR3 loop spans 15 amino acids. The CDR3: CASSSGQGGNTEAFF. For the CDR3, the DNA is TGCGCCAGCAGCTCGGGACAGGGTGGGAACACTGAAGCTTTCTTT.

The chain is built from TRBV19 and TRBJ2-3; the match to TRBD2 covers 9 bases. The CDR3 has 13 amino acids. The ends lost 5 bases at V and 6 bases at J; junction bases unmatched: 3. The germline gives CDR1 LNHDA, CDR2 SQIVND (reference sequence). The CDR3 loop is CASSGLAGDTQYF. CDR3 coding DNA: TGTGCCAGTAGTGGTCTAGCGGGGGATACGCAGTATTTT.

DNA for the CDR3: TGCGCCAGCAGCTTCGGGGAAGTCAATGAGCAGTTCTTC. Residues: CASSFGEVNEQFF. This chain connects TRBV5-1 to TRBJ2-1; D might be TRBD2 (5 bases). The CDR3 consists of 13 residues. Between the trimmed V and J ends, which lost 2 bases and 6 bases, there was a span of 9 bases. Looked up from germline, CDR1 is SGHRS and CDR2 is YFSETQ.

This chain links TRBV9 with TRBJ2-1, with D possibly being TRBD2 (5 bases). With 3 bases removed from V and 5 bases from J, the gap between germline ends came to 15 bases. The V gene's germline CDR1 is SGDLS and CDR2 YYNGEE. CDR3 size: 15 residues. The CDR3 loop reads CASSAGGYQDNEQFF. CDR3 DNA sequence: TGTGCCAGCAGCGCAGGAGGTTACCAGGACAATGAGCAGTTCTTC.

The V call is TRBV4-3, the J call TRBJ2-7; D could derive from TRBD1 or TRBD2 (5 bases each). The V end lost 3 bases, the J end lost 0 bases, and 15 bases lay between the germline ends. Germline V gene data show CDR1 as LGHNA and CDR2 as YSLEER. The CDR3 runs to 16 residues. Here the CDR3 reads CASSQVPGPNSYEQYF. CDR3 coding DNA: TGCGCCAGCAGCCAGGTTCCGGGACCAAACTCCTACGAGCAGTACTTC.

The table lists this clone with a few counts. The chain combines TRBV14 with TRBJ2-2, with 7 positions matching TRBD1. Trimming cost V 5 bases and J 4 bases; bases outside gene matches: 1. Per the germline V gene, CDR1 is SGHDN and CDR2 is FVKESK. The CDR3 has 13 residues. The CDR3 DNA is TGTGCCAGCAGCGCAGGGGGCACCGGGGAGCTGTTTTTT. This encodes CASSAGGTGELFF.

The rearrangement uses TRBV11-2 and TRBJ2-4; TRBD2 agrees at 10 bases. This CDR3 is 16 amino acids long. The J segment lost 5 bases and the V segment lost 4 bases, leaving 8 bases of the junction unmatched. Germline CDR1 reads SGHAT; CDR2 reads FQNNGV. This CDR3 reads CASSSPRLAGENIQYF. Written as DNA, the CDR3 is TGTGCCAGCAGCTCCCCCCGGCTAGCGGGGGAAAACATTCAGTACTTC.

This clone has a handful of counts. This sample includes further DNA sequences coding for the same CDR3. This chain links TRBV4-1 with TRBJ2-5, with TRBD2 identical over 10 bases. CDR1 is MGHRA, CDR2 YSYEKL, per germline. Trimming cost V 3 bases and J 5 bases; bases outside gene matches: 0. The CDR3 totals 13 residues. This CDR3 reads CASSQGLAETQYF. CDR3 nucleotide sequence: TGCGCCAGCAGCCAGGGACTAGCGGAGACCCAGTACTTC.

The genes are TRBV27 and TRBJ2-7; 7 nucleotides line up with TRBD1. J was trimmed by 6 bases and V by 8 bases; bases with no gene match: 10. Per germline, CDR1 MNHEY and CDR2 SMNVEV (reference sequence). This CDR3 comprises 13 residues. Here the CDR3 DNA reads TGTGCCAGCTCCGGACAGGTAGTTGGCGAGCAGTACTTC. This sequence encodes CASSGQVVGEQYF.

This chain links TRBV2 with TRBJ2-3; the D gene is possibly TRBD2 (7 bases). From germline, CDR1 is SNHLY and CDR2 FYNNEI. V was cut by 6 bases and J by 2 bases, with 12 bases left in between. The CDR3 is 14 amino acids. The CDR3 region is CASRRGGFTDTQYF. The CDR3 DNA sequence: TGTGCCAGCAGAAGGGGGGGATTCACAGATACGCAGTATTTT. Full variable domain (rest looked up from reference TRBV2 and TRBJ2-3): EPEVTQTPSHQVTQMGQEVILRCVPISNHLYFYWYRQILGQKVEFLVSFYNNEISEKSEIFDDQFSVERPDGSNFTLKIRSTKLEDSAMYFCASRRGGFTDTQYFGPGTRLTVL.

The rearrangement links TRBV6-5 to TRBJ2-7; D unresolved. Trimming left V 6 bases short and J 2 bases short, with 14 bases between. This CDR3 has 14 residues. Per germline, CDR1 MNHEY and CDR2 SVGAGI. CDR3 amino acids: CASSPTSSTYEQYF. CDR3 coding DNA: TGTGCCAGCAGCCCGACGTCCAGCACCTACGAGCAGTACTTC.

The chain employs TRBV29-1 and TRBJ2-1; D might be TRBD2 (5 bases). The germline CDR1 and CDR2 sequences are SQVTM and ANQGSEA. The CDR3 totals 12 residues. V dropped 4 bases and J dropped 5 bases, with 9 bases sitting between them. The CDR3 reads CSVVSGDNEQFF. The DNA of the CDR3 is TGCAGCGTTGTATCCGGGGACAATGAGCAGTTCTTC.

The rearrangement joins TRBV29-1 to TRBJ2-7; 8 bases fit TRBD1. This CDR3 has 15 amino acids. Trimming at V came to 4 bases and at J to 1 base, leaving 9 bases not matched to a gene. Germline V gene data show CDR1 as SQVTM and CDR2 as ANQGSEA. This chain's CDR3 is CSVGDWTGRSYEQYF. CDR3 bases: TGCAGCGTTGGGGATTGGACAGGGCGTTCCTACGAGCAGTACTTC.

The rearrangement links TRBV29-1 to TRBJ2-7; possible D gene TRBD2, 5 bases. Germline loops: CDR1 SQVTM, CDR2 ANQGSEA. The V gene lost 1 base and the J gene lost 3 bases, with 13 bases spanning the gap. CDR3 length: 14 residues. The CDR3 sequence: CSVEVGSEDYEQYF. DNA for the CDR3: TGCAGCGTTGAAGTGGGTAGCGAGGACTACGAGCAGTACTTC.

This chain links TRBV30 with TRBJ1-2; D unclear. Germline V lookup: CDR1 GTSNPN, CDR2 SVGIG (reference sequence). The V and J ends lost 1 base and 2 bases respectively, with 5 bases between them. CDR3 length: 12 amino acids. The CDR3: CAWSEKNYGYTF. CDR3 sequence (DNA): TGTGCCTGGAGTGAGAAGAACTATGGCTACACCTTC.

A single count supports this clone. The CDR3 region is CSVEIPVGGAAIYEQYF. The CDR3 coding sequence is TGCAGCGTTGAAATCCCCGTCGGAGGGGCAGCAATCTACGAGCAGTACTTC. V and J are TRBV29-1 and TRBJ2-7, with D maybe TRBD2 (6 bases). CDR1 is SQVTM and CDR2 is ANQGSEA in the germline V gene. V was cut by 2 bases and J by 3 bases, with 23 bases left in between. This CDR3 contains 17 residues.

CDR3 sequence: CSGRKGAYNEQFF. In nucleotides, the CDR3 is TGCAGCGGTCGTAAGGGAGCATACAATGAGCAGTTCTTC. This sequence joins TRBV29-1 and TRBJ2-1, with D possibly matching TRBD2 (5 bases). Germline values: CDR1 SQVTM, CDR2 ANQGSEA. The CDR3 has 13 residues. V lost 7 bases to trimming and J lost 4 bases, with 14 bases between them.

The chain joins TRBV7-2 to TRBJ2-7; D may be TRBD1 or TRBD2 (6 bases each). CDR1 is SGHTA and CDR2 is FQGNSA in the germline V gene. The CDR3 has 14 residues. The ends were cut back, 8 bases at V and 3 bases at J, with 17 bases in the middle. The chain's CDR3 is CASAWDGGGYEQYF. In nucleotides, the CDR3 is TGTGCCAGCGCGTGGGACGGGGGCGGCTACGAGCAGTACTTC.

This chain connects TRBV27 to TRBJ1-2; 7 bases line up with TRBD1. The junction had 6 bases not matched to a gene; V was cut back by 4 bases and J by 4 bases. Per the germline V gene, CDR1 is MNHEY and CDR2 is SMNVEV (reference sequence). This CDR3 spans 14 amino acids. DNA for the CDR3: TGTGCCAGCAGTTCACAGGGGATCGGCTATGGCTACACCTTC. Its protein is CASSSQGIGYGYTF.

CDR3 DNA: TGTGCCAGCAGCTCTCAACCAACGGAGACCCAGTACTTC. This sequence encodes CASSSQPTETQYF. The genes are TRBV9 and TRBJ2-5; D is ambiguous. With 4 bases removed from V and 5 bases from J, the gap between germline ends came to 12 bases. This CDR3 region has 13 residues. Per germline, CDR1 SGDLS and CDR2 YYNGEE.

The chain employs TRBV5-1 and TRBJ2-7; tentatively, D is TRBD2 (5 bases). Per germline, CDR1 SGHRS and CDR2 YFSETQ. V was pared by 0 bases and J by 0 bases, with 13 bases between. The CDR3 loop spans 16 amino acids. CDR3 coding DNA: TGCGCCAGCAGCTTGGAGGAGCGGATGAGCTCCTACGAGCAGTACTTC. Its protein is CASSLEERMSSYEQYF.

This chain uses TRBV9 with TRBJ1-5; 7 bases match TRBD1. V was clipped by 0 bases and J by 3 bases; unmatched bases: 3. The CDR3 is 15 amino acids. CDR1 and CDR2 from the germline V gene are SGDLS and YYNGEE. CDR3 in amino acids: CASSVGTGVNQPQHF. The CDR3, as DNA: TGTGCCAGCAGCGTAGGTACAGGGGTCAATCAGCCCCAGCATTTT.

CDR3 in amino acids: CASRPDYTEAFF. The CDR3 region has the DNA TGTGCCAGCAGACCCGACTACACTGAAGCTTTCTTT. The chain combines TRBV2 with TRBJ1-1; D unclear. V was trimmed by 6 bases and J by 3 bases, leaving 8 bases between them. Germline CDR1 and CDR2: SNHLY and FYNNEI. CDR3 length equals 12 residues.

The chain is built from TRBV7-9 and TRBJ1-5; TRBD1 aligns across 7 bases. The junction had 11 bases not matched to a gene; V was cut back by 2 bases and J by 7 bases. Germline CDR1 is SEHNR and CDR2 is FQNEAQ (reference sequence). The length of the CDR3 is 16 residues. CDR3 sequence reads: CASSLKTGILEQPQHF. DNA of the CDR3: TGTGCCAGCAGCTTAAAGACAGGGATTCTTGAGCAGCCCCAGCATTTT. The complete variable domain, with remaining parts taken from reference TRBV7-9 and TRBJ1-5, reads DTGVSQNPRHKITKRGQNVTFRCDPISEHNRLYWYRQTLGQGPEFLTYFQNEAQLEKSRLLSDRFSAERPKGSFSTLEIQRTEQGDSAMYLCASSLKTGILEQPQHFGDGTRLSIL.

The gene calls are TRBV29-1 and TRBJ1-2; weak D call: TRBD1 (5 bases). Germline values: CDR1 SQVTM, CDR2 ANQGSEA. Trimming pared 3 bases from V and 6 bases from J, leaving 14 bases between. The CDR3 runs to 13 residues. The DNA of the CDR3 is TGCAGCGTTGAGCTCCCCGGGGCGGATGGCTACACCTTC. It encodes CSVELPGADGYTF.

CDR3 sequence (DNA): TGTGCCAGCAGTTTAGGCCATCTTGTTGGTTCCTACGAGCAGTACTTC. Encoded protein: CASSLGHLVGSYEQYF. This chain uses TRBV27 with TRBJ2-7; no firm D call. V was pared by 2 bases and J by 1 base, with 15 bases between. The CDR3 consists of 16 residues. CDR1 is MNHEY and CDR2 is SMNVEV in the germline V gene (reference sequence).